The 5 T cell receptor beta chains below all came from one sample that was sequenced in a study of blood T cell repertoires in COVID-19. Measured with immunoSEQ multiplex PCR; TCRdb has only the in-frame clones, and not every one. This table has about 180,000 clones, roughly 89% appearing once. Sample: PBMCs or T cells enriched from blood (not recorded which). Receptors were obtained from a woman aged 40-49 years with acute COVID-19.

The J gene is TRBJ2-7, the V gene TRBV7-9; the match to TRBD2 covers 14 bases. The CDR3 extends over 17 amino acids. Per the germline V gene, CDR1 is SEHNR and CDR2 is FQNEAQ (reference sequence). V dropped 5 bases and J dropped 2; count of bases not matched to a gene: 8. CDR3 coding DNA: TGTGCCAGCAGCGCAGAAAAGGGACTAGCGGGGGCCTACGAGCAGTACTTC. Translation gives CASSAEKGLAGAYEQYF.

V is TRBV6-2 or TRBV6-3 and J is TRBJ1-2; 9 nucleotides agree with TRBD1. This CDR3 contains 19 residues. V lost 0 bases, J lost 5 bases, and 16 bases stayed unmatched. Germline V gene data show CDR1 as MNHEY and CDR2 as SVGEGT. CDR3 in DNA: TGTGCCAGCAGTTACTCGCCTGACGGGACAGGGAGATTTAAATATGGCTACACCTTC. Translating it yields CASSYSPDGTGRFKYGYTF.

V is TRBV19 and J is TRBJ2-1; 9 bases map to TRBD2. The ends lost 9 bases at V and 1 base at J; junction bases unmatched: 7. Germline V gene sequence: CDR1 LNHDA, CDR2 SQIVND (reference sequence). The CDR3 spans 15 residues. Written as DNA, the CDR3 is TGTGCCAGCCGCTCTAGCGGGACGTCCTACAATGAGCAGTTCTTC. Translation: CASRSSGTSYNEQFF.

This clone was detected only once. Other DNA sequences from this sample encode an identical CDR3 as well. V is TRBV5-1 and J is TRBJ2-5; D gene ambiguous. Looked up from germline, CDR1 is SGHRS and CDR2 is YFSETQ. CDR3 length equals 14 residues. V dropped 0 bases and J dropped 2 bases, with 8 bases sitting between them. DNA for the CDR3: TGCGCCAGCAGCTTGGGGGCTGGACAAGAGACCCAGTACTTC. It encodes CASSLGAGQETQYF.

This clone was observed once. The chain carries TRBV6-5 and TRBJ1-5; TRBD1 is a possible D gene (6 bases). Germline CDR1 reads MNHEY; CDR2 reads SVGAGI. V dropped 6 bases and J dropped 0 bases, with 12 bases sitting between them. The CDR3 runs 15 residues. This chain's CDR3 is CASRKQGYSNQPQHF. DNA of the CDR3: TGTGCCAGCAGAAAACAGGGCTATAGCAATCAGCCCCAGCATTTT.